This passage covers 23 T cell receptor beta chains from one sample sequenced in a study of blood T cell repertoires in COVID-19. Sequencing used immunoSEQ multiplex PCR; TCRdb keeps in-frame clones, though not all of them. The top ten clones hold 1.5% to 2% of a sample with approximately 240,000 clones, around nine tenths of them seen once. Sequences were obtained from PBMCs or T cells enriched from blood (not recorded which). Source of these receptors: a woman younger than 35 who had recovered from COVID-19.

The chain links TRBV6-1 to TRBJ1-2; perhaps TRBD1 as D (6 bases). The CDR3 sequence is 13 residues long. V lost 0 bases and J lost 6, with 8 bases in between. CDR1 is MNHNS and CDR2 is SASEGT in the germline V gene. The CDR3 spells CASSEAGGDGYTF. The CDR3 nucleotides read TGTGCCAGCAGTGAAGCAGGGGGAGATGGCTACACCTTC.

With regard to this clone: Germline is not matched at one junction end, which may reflect a read error. The rearrangement joins TRBV9 to TRBJ2-2, with 11 bases fitting TRBD2. Germline V gene data show CDR1 as SGDLS and CDR2 as YYNGEE. The CDR3 extends over 19 amino acids. Here the CDR3 reads CASSLRGLTSGSNNGELFF. CDR3 bases: TGTGCCAGCAGCTTGAGGGGCCTAACTAGCGGGAGCAACAACGGGGAGCTGTTTTTT.

This clone has a single count. The gene calls are TRBV28 and TRBJ1-5, with 9 positions matching TRBD1. This CDR3 spans 15 amino acids. Germline loops: CDR1 MDHEN, CDR2 SYDVKM. The V segment lost 6 bases and the J segment 2 bases; nucleotides outside the gene matches: 5. The CDR3 loop reads CASRTGGGGNQPQHF. CDR3 coding DNA: TGTGCCAGCAGGACAGGGGGGGGCGGCAATCAGCCCCAGCATTTT.

This sequence joins TRBV27 and TRBJ2-5; TRBD1 is a possible D gene (6 bases). The germline gives CDR1 MNHEY, CDR2 SMNVEV (reference sequence). V shed 7 bases and J shed 2 bases, with 11 bases lying between them. CDR3 length: 13 residues. Here the CDR3 reads CASTDQGQETQYF. Written as DNA, the CDR3 is TGTGCCAGCACCGACCAGGGGCAAGAGACCCAGTACTTC.

The chain joins TRBV12-3 or TRBV12-4 to TRBJ1-1, with unresolved D. The CDR3 sequence is 13 residues long. V was shortened by 8 bases and J by 1 base, with 11 bases between the two germline ends. The CDR3 spells CASGSSPNTEAFF. The DNA for the CDR3 is TGTGCCAGCGGTTCAAGCCCGAACACTGAAGCTTTCTTT.

J is TRBJ2-1 and V is TRBV28; D remains unclear. The germline V gene encodes CDR1 MDHEN and CDR2 SYDVKM. This CDR3 is built from 11 residues. The V end lost 4 bases, the J end lost 7 bases, and 5 bases lay between the germline ends. CDR3 region: CASSWANEQFF. The CDR3 nucleotides are TGTGCCAGCAGTTGGGCGAATGAGCAGTTCTTC.

V usage is TRBV7-9 and J usage is TRBJ2-3; 15 bases line up with TRBD2. V trimming: 5 bases; J trimming: 6 bases; junction bases outside the gene matches: 9. This CDR3 has 17 residues. Germline V gene data show CDR1 as SEHNR and CDR2 as FQNEAQ (reference sequence). The CDR3 sequence is CASSARTSGGAGDTQYF. The CDR3 coding sequence is TGTGCCAGCAGCGCAAGGACTAGCGGGGGGGCTGGGGATACGCAGTATTTT.

This rearrangement joins TRBV10-3 to TRBJ2-1; 8 bases match TRBD1. Germline V gene data show CDR1 as ENHRY and CDR2 as SYGVKD. V was pared by 4 bases and J by 5 bases, with 10 bases of the junction left unmatched. This CDR3 has 16 residues. The CDR3 nucleotides read TGTGCCATCAGTGCGGCCCTCGGGACAGGAGACAATGAGCAGTTCTTC. Residues: CAISAALGTGDNEQFF.

V gene TRBV20-1 combines with J gene TRBJ1-1; D is undetermined. Trimming shortened V by 3 bases and J by 5 bases, and 13 bases separated the two germline ends. This CDR3 region has 13 residues. CDR1 is DFQATT and CDR2 is SNEGSKA in the germline V gene (reference sequence). In nucleotides, the CDR3 is TGCAGTGCTAGTCTACCTCAAAGTACTGAAGCTTTCTTT. This codes for CSASLPQSTEAFF.

This chain links TRBV6-2 or TRBV6-3 with TRBJ2-7; 8 bases are shared with TRBD2. Germline trimming cut 0 bases from V and 2 bases from J; bases unmatched to any gene: 3. Germline V gives CDR1 MNHEY, CDR2 SVGEGT. This CDR3 comprises 15 residues. The chain's CDR3 is CASSYSREATYEQYF. DNA of the CDR3: TGTGCCAGCAGTTACTCGCGGGAGGCTACCTACGAGCAGTACTTC.

The rearrangement uses TRBV7-2 and TRBJ2-5; 8 bases are a match to TRBD2. The CDR3 runs to 15 residues. Losses at the gene ends were 2 bases for V and 5 bases for J; bases not matched to a gene: 7. The germline V gene has CDR1 SGHTA and CDR2 FQGNSA. CDR3 nucleotides: TGTGCCAGCAGCTTATCCCTAGCGGGTTACGAGACCCAGTACTTC. Its translation is CASSLSLAGYETQYF.

The chain is built from TRBV5-1 and TRBJ1-2, with 7 bases identical to TRBD1. Per the germline V gene, CDR1 is SGHRS and CDR2 is YFSETQ. The CDR3 covers 13 residues. The J segment lost 6 bases and the V segment lost 1 base, leaving 3 bases of the junction unmatched. The chain's CDR3 is CASSLTGADGYTF. The CDR3 DNA follows: TGCGCCAGCAGCTTGACAGGGGCCGATGGCTACACCTTC.

This clone has a handful of counts. J is TRBJ2-7 and V is TRBV28; D unresolved. The CDR3 totals 15 residues. The germline V gene encodes CDR1 MDHEN and CDR2 SYDVKM. Trimming shortened V by 3 bases and J by 0 bases, and 12 bases separated the two germline ends. The CDR3 region has the DNA TGTGCCAGCAGTTTCAGAGGAAGTTACTCCTACGAGCAGTACTTC. The encoded protein is CASSFRGSYSYEQYF.

The V call is TRBV10-2, the J call TRBJ2-7; TRBD1 agrees at 7 bases. The CDR3 spans 15 residues. J was trimmed by 3 bases and V by 7 bases; bases with no gene match: 12. Germline lookup yields CDR1 WSHSY and CDR2 SAAADI. CDR3 residues: CASTRDSQAGYEQYF. The CDR3 DNA reads as TGCGCCAGCACTCGGGACAGTCAGGCGGGCTACGAGCAGTACTTC.

The chain joins TRBV28 to TRBJ2-4; 9 nucleotides align to TRBD1. The CDR3 loop spans 13 amino acids. Germline V gene sequence: CDR1 MDHEN, CDR2 SYDVKM. V gave up 7 bases and J gave up 11 bases; unmatched junction bases: 9. CDR3 bases: TGTGCCAGCACGCCGGGACAGGGAGGGCTTCAGTACTTC. Translated, it gives CASTPGQGGLQYF. The variable domain in full, with the rest retrieved from reference TRBV28 and TRBJ2-4, is DVKVTQSSRYLVKRTGEKVFLECVQDMDHENMFWYRQDPGLGLRLIYFSYDVKMKEKGDIPEGYSVSREKKERFSLILESASTNQTSMYLCASTPGQGGLQYFGAGTRLSVL.

V gene TRBV5-4 combines with J gene TRBJ2-5; maybe TRBD1 (6 bases). Trimming removed 0 bases at V and 5 bases at J, with 11 bases between. The CDR3 is 14 amino acids. In germline, CDR1 is SGHNT, CDR2 YYREEE (reference sequence). CDR3 sequence: CASSLGLRGETQYF. The CDR3 DNA reads as TGTGCCAGCAGCTTGGGACTTAGGGGGGAGACCCAGTACTTC.

The DNA for the CDR3 is TGTGCCAGCAACCTCAGGGGGAACCATAATTCACCCCTCCACTTT. Translating it yields CASNLRGNHNSPLHF. The rearrangement joins TRBV9 to TRBJ1-6; 7 nucleotides align to TRBD1. V shed 6 bases, J shed 5 bases, and the junction held 8 bases outside the gene matches. The CDR3 extends over 15 amino acids. Germline V gives CDR1 SGDLS, CDR2 YYNGEE.

This chain connects TRBV18 to TRBJ1-5; D is possibly TRBD1 (5 bases). V dropped 2 bases and J dropped 3 bases, with 11 bases sitting between them. The CDR3 spans 15 residues. CDR1 KGHSH and CDR2 LQKENI come from the germline V gene. Here the CDR3 reads CASSPSAGNNQPQHF. The CDR3 bases are TGTGCCAGCTCACCATCGGCAGGGAACAATCAGCCCCAGCATTTT.

This clone showed up just once. This sequence joins TRBV11-3 and TRBJ1-1; D gene ambiguous. Germline V CDR1 and CDR2: SGHNT, YENEEA. This CDR3 spans 15 amino acids. Trimming removed 2 bases at V and 3 bases at J, with 13 bases between. The CDR3 loop is CASSLRPSGDTEAFF. The DNA of the CDR3 is TGTGCCAGCAGCTTAAGGCCGAGCGGGGACACTGAAGCTTTCTTT.

The V call is TRBV5-5, the J call TRBJ2-7; 11 bases agree with TRBD1. With 2 bases clipped from V and 3 bases from J, the junction kept 4 bases outside the gene matches. Germline V CDR1 and CDR2: SGHKS, YYEKEE (reference sequence). The CDR3 has 15 amino acids. The CDR3 sequence is CASSFRDRGYYEQYF. CDR3 nucleotides: TGTGCCAGCAGCTTCCGGGACAGGGGGTACTACGAGCAGTACTTC.

V usage is TRBV7-2 and J usage is TRBJ2-3; tentatively, D is TRBD2 (7 bases). Germline CDR1 reads SGHTA; CDR2 reads FQGNSA. This CDR3 spans 17 amino acids. V was pared by 1 base and J by 6 bases, with 20 bases between. The CDR3 here is CASSLVGGGAMADTQYF. CDR3 DNA: TGTGCCAGCAGCTTAGTAGGTGGGGGGGCCATGGCGGATACGCAGTATTTT.

The chain recombines TRBV18 with TRBJ1-1; 7 bases are shared with TRBD1. J lost 1 base, V lost 2 bases, and 10 bases had no gene match. The germline V gene encodes CDR1 KGHSH and CDR2 LQKENI. The CDR3 is made up of 17 amino acids. CDR3 DNA: TGTGCCAGCTCACCAACGACAGGGATAACGCCGAACACTGAAGCTTTCTTT. Translation gives CASSPTTGITPNTEAFF.

The rearrangement uses TRBV5-1 and TRBJ2-5; weak D call: TRBD2 (5 bases). The CDR3 has 15 amino acids. Germline V CDR1 and CDR2: SGHRS, YFSETQ. V was clipped by 1 base and J by 1 base, with 11 bases between them. DNA for the CDR3: TGCGCCAGCAGCTTGACGGGAACTACCCAAGAGACCCAGTACTTC. Translation: CASSLTGTTQETQYF. The full variable domain, completed using reference TRBV5-1 and TRBJ2-5, is KAGVTQTPRYLIKTRGQQVTLSCSPISGHRSVSWYQQTPGQGLQFLFEYFSETQRNKGNFPGRFSGRQFSNSRSEMNVSTLELGDSALYLCASSLTGTTQETQYFGPGTRLLVL.